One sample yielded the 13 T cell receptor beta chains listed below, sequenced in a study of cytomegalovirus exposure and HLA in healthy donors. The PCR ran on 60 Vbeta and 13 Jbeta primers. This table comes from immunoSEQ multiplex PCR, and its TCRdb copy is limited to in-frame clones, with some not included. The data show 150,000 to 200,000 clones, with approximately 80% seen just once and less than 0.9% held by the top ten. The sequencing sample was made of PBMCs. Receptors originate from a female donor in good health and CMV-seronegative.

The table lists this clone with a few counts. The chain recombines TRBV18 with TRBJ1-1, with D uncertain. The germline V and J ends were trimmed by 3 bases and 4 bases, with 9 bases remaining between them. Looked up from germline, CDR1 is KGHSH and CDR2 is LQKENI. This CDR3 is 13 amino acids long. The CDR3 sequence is CASSPRTITEAFF. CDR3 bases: TGTGCCAGCTCACCTCGGACTATCACTGAAGCTTTCTTT.

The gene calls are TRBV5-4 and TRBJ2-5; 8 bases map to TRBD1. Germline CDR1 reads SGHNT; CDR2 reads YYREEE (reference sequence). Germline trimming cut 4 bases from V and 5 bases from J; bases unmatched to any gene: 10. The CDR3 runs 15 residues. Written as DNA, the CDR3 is TGTGCCAGCAGCGCCCGGACAGGGTTGGGGGAGACCCAGTACTTC. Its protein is CASSARTGLGETQYF.

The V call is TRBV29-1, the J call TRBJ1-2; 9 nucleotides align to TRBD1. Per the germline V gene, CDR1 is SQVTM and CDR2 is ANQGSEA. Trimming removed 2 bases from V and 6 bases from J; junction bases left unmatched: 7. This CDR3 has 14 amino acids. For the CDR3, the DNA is TGCAGCGTTGAACCCCCAGACAGGGGGGATGGCTACACCTTC. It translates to CSVEPPDRGDGYTF.

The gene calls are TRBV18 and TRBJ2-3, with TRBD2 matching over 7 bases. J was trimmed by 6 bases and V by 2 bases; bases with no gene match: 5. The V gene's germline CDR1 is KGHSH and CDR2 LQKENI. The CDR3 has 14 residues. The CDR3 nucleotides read TGTGCCAGCTCACCAGGACTAGGTGGGGATACGCAGTATTTT. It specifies CASSPGLGGDTQYF.

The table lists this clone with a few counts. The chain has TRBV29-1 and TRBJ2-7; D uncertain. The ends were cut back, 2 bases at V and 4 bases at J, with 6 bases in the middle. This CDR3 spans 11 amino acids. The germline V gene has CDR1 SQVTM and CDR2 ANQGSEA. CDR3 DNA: TGCAGCGTTGAAAACTTATACGAGCAGTACTTC. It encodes CSVENLYEQYF.

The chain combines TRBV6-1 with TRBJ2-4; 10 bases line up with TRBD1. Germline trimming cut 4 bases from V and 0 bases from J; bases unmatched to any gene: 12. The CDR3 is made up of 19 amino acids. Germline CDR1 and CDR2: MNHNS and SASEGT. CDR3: CASSGAGTGESLAKNIQYF. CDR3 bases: TGTGCCAGCAGTGGAGCCGGGACAGGGGAATCCTTAGCCAAAAACATTCAGTACTTC.

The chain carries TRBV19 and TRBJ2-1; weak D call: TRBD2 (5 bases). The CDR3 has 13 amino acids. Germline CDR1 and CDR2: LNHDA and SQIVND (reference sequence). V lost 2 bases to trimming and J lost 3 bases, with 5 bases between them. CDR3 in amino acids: CASSITSYNEQFF. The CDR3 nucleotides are TGTGCCAGTAGTATAACTAGCTACAATGAGCAGTTCTTC.

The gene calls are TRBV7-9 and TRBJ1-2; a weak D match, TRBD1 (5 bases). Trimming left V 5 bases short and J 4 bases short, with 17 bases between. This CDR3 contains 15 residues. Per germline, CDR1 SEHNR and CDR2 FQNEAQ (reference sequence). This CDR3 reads CASSDIRSGAYGYTF. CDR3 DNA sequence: TGTGCCAGCAGCGATATTAGGAGTGGGGCCTATGGCTACACCTTC.

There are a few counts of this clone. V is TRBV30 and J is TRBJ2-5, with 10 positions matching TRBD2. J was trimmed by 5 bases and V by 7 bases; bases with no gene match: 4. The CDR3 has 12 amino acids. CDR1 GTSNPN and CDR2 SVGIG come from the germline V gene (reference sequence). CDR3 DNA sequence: TGTGCCTCGGCAGCGGGAGGGGAGACCCAGTACTTC. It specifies CASAAGGETQYF.

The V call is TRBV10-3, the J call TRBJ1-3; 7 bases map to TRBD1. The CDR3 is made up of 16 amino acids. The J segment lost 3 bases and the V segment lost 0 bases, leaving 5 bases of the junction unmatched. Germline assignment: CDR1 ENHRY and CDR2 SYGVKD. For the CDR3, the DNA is TGTGCCATCAGTGAGTCGGTAGACAGGGTTGGAAACACCATATATTTT. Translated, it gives CAISESVDRVGNTIYF.

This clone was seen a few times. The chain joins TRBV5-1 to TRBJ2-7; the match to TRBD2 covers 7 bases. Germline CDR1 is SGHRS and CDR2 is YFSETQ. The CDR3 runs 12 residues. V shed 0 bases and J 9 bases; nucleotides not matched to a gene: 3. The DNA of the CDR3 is TGCGCCAGCAGCTTGGCCGGGGAGGGGCAGTACTTC. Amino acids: CASSLAGEGQYF.

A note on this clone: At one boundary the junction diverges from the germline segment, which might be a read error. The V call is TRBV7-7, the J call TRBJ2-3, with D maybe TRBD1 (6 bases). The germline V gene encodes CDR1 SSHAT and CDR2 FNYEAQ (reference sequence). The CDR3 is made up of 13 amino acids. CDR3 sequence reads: CASSLEQGDTQYF. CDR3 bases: TGTGCTAGCAGCTTAGAACAGGGTGATACGCAGTATTTT.

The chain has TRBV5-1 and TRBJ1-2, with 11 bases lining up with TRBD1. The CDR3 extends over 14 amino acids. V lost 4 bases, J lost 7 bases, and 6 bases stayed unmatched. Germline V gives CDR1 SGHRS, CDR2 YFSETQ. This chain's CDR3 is CASSTGQGAFGYTF. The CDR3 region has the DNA TGCGCCAGCAGCACCGGACAGGGGGCTTTTGGCTACACCTTC.